This T cell receptor (beta chain) was sequenced for a study of radiation and T cells in renal cell carcinoma. Data came from immunoSEQ multiplex PCR; TCRdb stores just in-frame clones and leaves some out. The table lists more than 20,000 clones, 80% of them singletons. Losses at the gene ends were 3 bases for V and 7 bases for J; bases not matched to a gene: 11. The CDR3 runs 15 residues. Germline CDR1 reads SGDLS; CDR2 reads YYNGEE. The time point was: baseline pretreatment blood. Treatment reported: 15 Gy SBRT to primary tumor, nephrectomy 4 weeks later. Blood was sampled at baseline, 2 weeks and 4 weeks after SBRT. This renal cell carcinoma was of the clear cell type.

This chain joins TRBV9 and TRBJ1-1; TRBD1 matches 8 bases. The specimen was blood, collected from a patient whose treatment included radiotherapy and nephrectomy. The TCR was taken from a man in his 60s with renal cell carcinoma. The CDR3 here is CASSEQQGERSEAFF. DNA of the CDR3: TGTGCCAGCAGCGAACAACAGGGGGAGCGCAGTGAAGCTTTCTTT.